These 25 T cell receptor beta chains were all obtained from the same sample, sequenced in a study of read filtering for tumor transcriptome and immune sequencing. From 300 to 400 ng of RNA, a library with molecular barcoded alpha/delta and beta/gamma adaptors was made. MiXCR was run by TCRdb on the reads, yielding one entry per CDR3 protein. The data hold approximately 65,000 distinct CDR3 sequences, with approximately 14% observed a single time. What was sequenced was a population of CD138-negative cells sorted from bone marrow. Receptors originate from a donor at least 40 years old with multiple myeloma.

This clonotype has at least ten counts. The gene calls are TRBV7-3 and TRBJ2-3; TRBD2 aligns across 7 bases. V was clipped by 4 bases and J by 0 bases; unmatched bases: 4. This CDR3 has 15 amino acids. CDR1 is SGHTA, CDR2 FQGTGA, per germline. CDR3 loop: CASSSAGSSTDTQYF. As DNA, the CDR3 is TGTGCCAGCAGCTCAGCGGGGTCTAGCACAGATACGCAGTATTTT.

This clonotype showed up many times. The chain employs TRBV7-6 and TRBJ1-5; D is unclear. Germline CDR1 SGHVS, CDR2 FNYEAQ. Deletions cut 1 base from V and 3 bases from J, with 13 bases between. The CDR3 covers 16 residues. In nucleotides, the CDR3 is TGTGCCAGCAGCTTAGGAGCGTTTTCACCCAATCAGCCCCAGCATTTT. Encoded protein: CASSLGAFSPNQPQHF. Full variable domain (remainder filled in from reference TRBV7-6 and TRBJ1-5): GAGVSQSPRYKVTKRGQDVALRCDPISGHVSLYWYRQALGQGPEFLTYFNYEAQQDKSGLPNDRFSAERPEGSISTLTIQRTEQRDSAMYRCASSLGAFSPNQPQHFGDGTRLSIL.

This clonotype was observed many times. The chain is built from TRBV20-1 and TRBJ2-4; 8 bases are shared with TRBD2. Germline loops: CDR1 DFQATT, CDR2 SNEGSKA (reference sequence). This CDR3 contains 13 residues. Unmatched junction bases numbered 4, after V lost 3 bases and J lost 6 bases. As DNA, the CDR3 is TGCAGTGCTAGCGGGAGGGAGGCAAACATTCAGTACTTC. Translating it yields CSASGREANIQYF.

This clonotype was found many times. This chain connects TRBV10-3 to TRBJ2-1, with 10 bases identical to TRBD2. The CDR3 is 15 amino acids. Trimming cost V 6 bases and J 6 bases; bases outside gene matches: 8. CDR1 ENHRY and CDR2 SYGVKD come from the germline V gene. The CDR3 protein is CAIRAASGRVNEQFF. In DNA, the CDR3 is TGTGCCATCAGGGCAGCGAGCGGGAGGGTCAATGAGCAGTTCTTC.

This clonotype has ten or more counts. The rearrangement joins TRBV6-5 to TRBJ2-7, with TRBD1 matching 11 bases. Germline V lookup: CDR1 MNHEY, CDR2 SVGAGI. V lost 5 bases to trimming and J lost 1 base; unmatched junction nucleotides: 10. The CDR3 totals 17 residues. The chain's CDR3 is CASSPAGTGGRSYEQYF. The CDR3 coding sequence is TGTGCCAGCAGTCCCGCCGGGACAGGGGGTCGTTCCTACGAGCAGTACTTC.

This clonotype was found many times. This sequence joins TRBV12-3 or TRBV12-4 and TRBJ2-2; no definite D call. Trimming took 7 bases from V and 2 from J, leaving 8 bases between them. This CDR3 has 13 residues. The CDR3 DNA follows: TGTGCCAGCACCAGGACCAACACCGGGGAGCTGTTTTTT. It encodes CASTRTNTGELFF.

This clonotype has ten or more counts. This rearrangement joins TRBV5-1 to TRBJ2-7; 11 nucleotides match TRBD2. After removal of 5 bases from V and 3 bases from J, the junction contained 1 base not matched to a gene. This CDR3 spans 13 amino acids. The V gene's germline CDR1 is SGHRS and CDR2 YFSETQ. The CDR3, as DNA: TGCGCCAGCAGGACTAGCGGGATCTACGAGCAGTACTTC. As protein: CASRTSGIYEQYF.

The chain has TRBV24-1 and TRBJ2-5; 7 positions agree with TRBD2. The CDR3 consists of 17 residues. Germline trimming cut 7 bases from V and 5 bases from J; bases unmatched to any gene: 18. Per germline, CDR1 KGHDR and CDR2 SFDVKD. CDR3 region: CATRGPGERDPSETQYF. The CDR3 DNA is TGTGCCACCAGGGGGCCGGGAGAGCGGGATCCCTCGGAGACCCAGTACTTC.

In its sample, this clonotype was seen many times. This chain uses TRBV7-3 with TRBJ2-2; D is unresolved. Trimming removed 5 bases at V and 7 bases at J, with 11 bases between. The CDR3 has 13 amino acids. Looked up from germline, CDR1 is SGHTA and CDR2 is FQGTGA. The CDR3 is CASSPPGGGELFF. DNA of the CDR3: TGTGCCAGCAGCCCCCCCGGTGGCGGGGAGCTGTTTTTT.

V gene TRBV11-1 combines with J gene TRBJ2-1, with 7 bases identical to TRBD1. The CDR3 is made up of 15 amino acids. The germline V gene encodes CDR1 SGHAT and CDR2 FQDESV (reference sequence). V trimming: 4 bases; J trimming: 8 bases; junction bases outside the gene matches: 11. This CDR3 is CASSSPRTGGHEQFF. The CDR3 bases are TGTGCCAGCAGCTCCCCACGGACAGGCGGCCATGAGCAGTTCTTC. The whole variable domain, remainder taken from reference TRBV11-1 and TRBJ2-1, is EAEVAQSPRYKITEKSQAVAFWCDPISGHATLYWYRQILGQGPELLVQFQDESVVDDSQLPKDRFSAERLKGVDSTLKIQPAELGDSAMYLCASSSPRTGGHEQFFGPGTRLTVL.

This clonotype occurred many times. The chain employs TRBV30 and TRBJ2-1, with 8 positions matching TRBD1. CDR3 length: 15 residues. Germline CDR1 reads GTSNPN; CDR2 reads SVGIG (reference sequence). V shed 0 bases and J 4 bases; nucleotides not matched to a gene: 5. The CDR3: CAWSVPGQDYNEQFF. The CDR3 DNA follows: TGTGCCTGGAGTGTACCGGGACAGGATTACAATGAGCAGTTCTTC.

In its sample, this clonotype was seen many times. V is TRBV4-2 and J is TRBJ2-7; 7 nucleotides match TRBD2. Germline-derived CDR1 and CDR2 are LGHNA and YNFKEQ. V lost 1 base and J lost 1; bases outside the gene matches: 10. The CDR3 totals 17 residues. The CDR3 region has the DNA TGTGCCAGCAGCCAAGCGGGGGGAACTAGGGATTCCTACGAGCAGTACTTC. Its translation: CASSQAGGTRDSYEQYF.

This clonotype showed up many times. The genes are TRBV24-1 and TRBJ2-1, with D uncertain. Trimming removed 5 bases at V and 2 bases at J, with 12 bases between. CDR3 length: 15 amino acids. CDR1 is KGHDR, CDR2 SFDVKD, per germline. CDR3 bases: TGTGCCACCAGTGGGGTGAAGGGCCCCTACAATGAGCAGTTCTTC. It is translated as CATSGVKGPYNEQFF.

This clonotype appeared many times. Mismatch with germline at one junction end may stem from a read error. The CDR3 nucleotides read TGTGCCAGCAGCTTTGACTTCGGAGTGTTATTT. Translating it yields CASSFDFGVLF. The chain carries TRBV11-2 and TRBJ2-3; D is undetermined. In germline, CDR1 is SGHAT, CDR2 FQNNGV. The CDR3 spans 11 residues.

The rearrangement joins TRBV6-5 to TRBJ1-2; D unclear. This CDR3 is built from 13 residues. V was shortened by 6 bases and J by 5 bases, with 13 bases between the two germline ends. Per the germline V gene, CDR1 is MNHEY and CDR2 is SVGAGI. The CDR3 sequence: CASRSKPHYGYTF. CDR3 bases: TGTGCCAGCAGGTCCAAACCCCATTATGGCTACACCTTC.

The chain joins TRBV7-9 to TRBJ2-1, with 8 bases aligning to TRBD2. CDR3 length: 19 residues. J lost 0 bases, V lost 1 base, and 11 bases had no gene match. CDR1 and CDR2 (germline): SEHNR, FQNEAQ (reference sequence). This CDR3 is CASSLGGGLAMSSYNEQFF. In DNA, the CDR3 is TGTGCCAGCAGCTTAGGGGGAGGACTAGCTATGAGCTCCTACAATGAGCAGTTCTTC.

This clonotype was seen repeatedly, ten times or more. V usage is TRBV7-2 and J usage is TRBJ2-3, with TRBD2 matching over 8 bases. CDR3 length: 15 amino acids. Germline CDR1 is SGHTA and CDR2 is FQGNSA. V was pared by 2 bases and J by 4 bases, with 5 bases of the junction left unmatched. The CDR3 loop is CASSLLGGGSDTQYF. CDR3 coding DNA: TGTGCCAGCAGCTTACTGGGCGGGGGGTCAGATACGCAGTATTTT.

This clonotype was found many times. CDR3 DNA: TGTGCCAGTAGTATCCCACAGGGGCTCCCTGTGGATACGCAGTATTTT. This sequence encodes CASSIPQGLPVDTQYF. The J gene is TRBJ2-3, the V gene TRBV19; TRBD1 matches 7 bases. Germline V lookup: CDR1 LNHDA, CDR2 SQIVND (reference sequence). The CDR3 sequence is 16 residues long. After removal of 3 bases from V and 6 bases from J, the junction contained 12 bases not matched to a gene.

This clonotype was seen ten or more times. The rearrangement joins TRBV29-1 to TRBJ2-2; the D is unclear. CDR3 size: 14 residues. V dropped 1 base and J dropped 3 bases, with 9 bases sitting between them. Germline V gene data show CDR1 as SQVTM and CDR2 as ANQGSEA. The CDR3 here is CSVEGFTYTGELFF. In DNA, the CDR3 is TGCAGCGTTGAAGGGTTTACATACACCGGGGAGCTGTTTTTT.

J is TRBJ2-1 and V is TRBV12-3 or TRBV12-4, with D maybe TRBD2 (6 bases). V was cut by 1 base and J by 15 bases, with 22 bases left in between. This CDR3 region has 15 residues. The DNA for the CDR3 is TGTGCCAGCAGTTTAGGGGACTCCGGGGCAGGCCGGGGGTTCTTC. Translating gives CASSLGDSGAGRGFF.

This clonotype was detected many times. This chain connects TRBV29-1 to TRBJ2-7; TRBD1 might be the D (6 bases). The CDR3 has 12 amino acids. CDR1 and CDR2 from the germline V gene are SQVTM and ANQGSEA. V was cut by 7 bases and J by 0 bases, with 10 bases left in between. The CDR3: CSARDTSYEQYF. In DNA, the CDR3 is TGCAGCGCCCGGGACACCTCCTACGAGCAGTACTTC.

Many counts were recorded for this clonotype. The chain combines TRBV5-1 with TRBJ1-1, with TRBD1 as a possible D gene (6 bases). V was clipped by 4 bases and J by 1 base, with 11 bases between them. The CDR3 has 14 residues. The V gene's germline CDR1 is SGHRS and CDR2 YFSETQ. CDR3 protein: CASSTGHGNTEAFF. The CDR3 DNA is TGCGCCAGCAGCACGGGACATGGGAACACTGAAGCTTTCTTT.

This clonotype has ten or more counts. The chain has TRBV7-6 and TRBJ2-7; D unclear. The CDR3 totals 15 residues. Deletions cut 1 base from V and 6 bases from J, with 16 bases between. Germline V gives CDR1 SGHVS, CDR2 FNYEAQ. CDR3 amino acids: CASSLELGRTAEQYF. CDR3 coding DNA: TGTGCCAGCAGCTTAGAGTTAGGAAGAACGGCCGAGCAGTACTTC. Using reference TRBV7-6 and TRBJ2-7 for the parts outside the CDR3, the full variable domain is GAGVSQSPRYKVTKRGQDVALRCDPISGHVSLYWYRQALGQGPEFLTYFNYEAQQDKSGLPNDRFSAERPEGSISTLTIQRTEQRDSAMYRCASSLELGRTAEQYFGPGTRLTVT.

This clonotype was recorded many times. This sequence joins TRBV7-6 and TRBJ2-5; D is unclear. V was pared by 0 bases and J by 7 bases, with 18 bases between. Germline V lookup: CDR1 SGHVS, CDR2 FNYEAQ. The CDR3 contains 16 residues. This chain's CDR3 is CASSLAVPSKAGTQYF. The CDR3 DNA reads as TGTGCCAGCAGCTTAGCGGTGCCGTCGAAAGCCGGGACCCAGTACTTC.

This clonotype was counted ten times or more. The J gene is TRBJ2-5, the V gene TRBV28; 8 nucleotides line up with TRBD2. Trimming at V came to 7 bases and at J to 6 bases, leaving 1 base not matched to a gene. There are 11 residues in the CDR3. Per the germline V gene, CDR1 is MDHEN and CDR2 is SYDVKM. The CDR3 bases are TGTGCCAGCAAGCGGGAGAAGACCCAGTACTTC. This codes for CASKREKTQYF.